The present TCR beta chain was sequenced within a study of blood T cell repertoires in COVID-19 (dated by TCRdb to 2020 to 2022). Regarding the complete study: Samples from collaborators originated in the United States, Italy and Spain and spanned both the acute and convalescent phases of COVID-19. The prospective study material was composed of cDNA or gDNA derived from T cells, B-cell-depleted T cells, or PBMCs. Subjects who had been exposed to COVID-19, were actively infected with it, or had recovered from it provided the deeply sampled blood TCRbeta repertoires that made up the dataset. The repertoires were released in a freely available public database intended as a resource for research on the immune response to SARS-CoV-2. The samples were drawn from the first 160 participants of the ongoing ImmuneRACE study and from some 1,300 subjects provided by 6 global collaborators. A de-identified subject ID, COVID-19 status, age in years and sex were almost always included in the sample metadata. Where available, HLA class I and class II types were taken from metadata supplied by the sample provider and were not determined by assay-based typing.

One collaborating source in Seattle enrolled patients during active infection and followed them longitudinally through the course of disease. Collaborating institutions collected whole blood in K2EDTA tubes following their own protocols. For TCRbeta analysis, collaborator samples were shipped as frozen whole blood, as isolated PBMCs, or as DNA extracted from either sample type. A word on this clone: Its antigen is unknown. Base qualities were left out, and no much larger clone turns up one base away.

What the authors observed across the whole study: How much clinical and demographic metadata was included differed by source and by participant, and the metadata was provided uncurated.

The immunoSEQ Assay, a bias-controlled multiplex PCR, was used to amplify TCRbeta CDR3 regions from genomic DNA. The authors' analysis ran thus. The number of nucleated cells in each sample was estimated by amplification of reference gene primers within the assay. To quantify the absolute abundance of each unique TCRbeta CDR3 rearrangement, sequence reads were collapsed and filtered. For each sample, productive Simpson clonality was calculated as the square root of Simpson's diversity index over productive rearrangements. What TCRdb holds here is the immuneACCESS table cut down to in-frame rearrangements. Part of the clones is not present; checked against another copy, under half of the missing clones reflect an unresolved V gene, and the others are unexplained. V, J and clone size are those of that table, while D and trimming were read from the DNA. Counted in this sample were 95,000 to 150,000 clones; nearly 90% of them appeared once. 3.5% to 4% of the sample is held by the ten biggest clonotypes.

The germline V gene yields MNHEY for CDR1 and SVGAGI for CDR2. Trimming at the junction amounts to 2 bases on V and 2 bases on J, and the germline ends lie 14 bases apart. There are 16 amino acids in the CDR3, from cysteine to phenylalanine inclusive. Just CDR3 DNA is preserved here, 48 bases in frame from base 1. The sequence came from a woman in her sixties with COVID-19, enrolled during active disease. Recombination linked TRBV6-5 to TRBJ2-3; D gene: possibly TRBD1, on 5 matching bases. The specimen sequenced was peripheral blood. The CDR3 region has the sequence CASSYGQGYYTDTQYF. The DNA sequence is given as TGTGCCAGCAGTTACGGGCAGGGATACTACACAGATACGCAGTATTTT.